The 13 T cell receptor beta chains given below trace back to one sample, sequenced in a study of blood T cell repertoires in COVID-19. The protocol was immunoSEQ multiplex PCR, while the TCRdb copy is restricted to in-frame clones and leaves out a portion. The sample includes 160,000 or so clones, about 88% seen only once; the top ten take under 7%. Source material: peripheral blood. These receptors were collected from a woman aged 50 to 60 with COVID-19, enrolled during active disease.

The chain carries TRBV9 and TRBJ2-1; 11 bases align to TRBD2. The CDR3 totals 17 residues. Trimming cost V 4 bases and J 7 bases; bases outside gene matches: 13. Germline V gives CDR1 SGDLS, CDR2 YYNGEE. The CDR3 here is CASSLHLSGGALNEQFF. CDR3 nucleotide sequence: TGTGCCAGCAGCCTCCACCTTAGCGGGGGGGCCTTAAATGAGCAGTTCTTC.

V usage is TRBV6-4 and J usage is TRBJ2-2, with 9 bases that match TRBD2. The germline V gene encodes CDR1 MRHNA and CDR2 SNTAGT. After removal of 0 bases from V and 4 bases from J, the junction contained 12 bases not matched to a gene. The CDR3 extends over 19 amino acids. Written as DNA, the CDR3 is TGTGCCAGCAGTGACTCAGAGGGAATAGCGGGGGATACCACCGGGGAGCTGTTTTTT. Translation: CASSDSEGIAGDTTGELFF.

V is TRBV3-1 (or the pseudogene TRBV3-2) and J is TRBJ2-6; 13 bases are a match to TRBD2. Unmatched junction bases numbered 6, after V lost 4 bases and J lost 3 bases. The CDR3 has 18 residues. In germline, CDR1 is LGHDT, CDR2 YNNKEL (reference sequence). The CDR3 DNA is TGTGCCAGCAGCCCGGGGACTAGCGGGGCTGGTGGGGCCAACGTCCTGACTTTC. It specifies CASSPGTSGAGGANVLTF.

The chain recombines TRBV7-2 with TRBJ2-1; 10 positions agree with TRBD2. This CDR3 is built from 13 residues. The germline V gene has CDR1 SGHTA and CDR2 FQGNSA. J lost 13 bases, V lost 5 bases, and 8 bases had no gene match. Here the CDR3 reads CASSIGLAEVQFF. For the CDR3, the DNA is TGTGCCAGCAGCATCGGACTAGCGGAAGTTCAGTTCTTC.

The CDR3 here is CTSSQWGLAGGSYNEQFF. The CDR3 bases are TGCACCAGCAGCCAATGGGGACTAGCGGGGGGCTCCTACAATGAGCAGTTCTTC. J is TRBJ2-1 and V is TRBV1; TRBD2 is the table's D call and was not checked against the DNA. TRBV1 is noted as a pseudogene. CDR3 length equals 18 residues.

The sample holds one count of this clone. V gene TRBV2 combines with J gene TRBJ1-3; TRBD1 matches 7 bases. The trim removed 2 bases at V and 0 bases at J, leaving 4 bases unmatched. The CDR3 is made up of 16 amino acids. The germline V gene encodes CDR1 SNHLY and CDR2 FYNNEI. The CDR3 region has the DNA TGTGCCAGCAGTGAACACCGGGACAGCTCTGGAAACACCATATATTTT. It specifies CASSEHRDSSGNTIYF.

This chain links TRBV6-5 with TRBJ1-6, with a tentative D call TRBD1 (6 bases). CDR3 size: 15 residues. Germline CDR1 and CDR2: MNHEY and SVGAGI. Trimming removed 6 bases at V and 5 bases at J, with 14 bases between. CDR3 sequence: CASSLQGYDNSPLHF. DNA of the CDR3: TGTGCCAGCAGCCTACAGGGTTACGATAATTCACCCCTCCACTTT.

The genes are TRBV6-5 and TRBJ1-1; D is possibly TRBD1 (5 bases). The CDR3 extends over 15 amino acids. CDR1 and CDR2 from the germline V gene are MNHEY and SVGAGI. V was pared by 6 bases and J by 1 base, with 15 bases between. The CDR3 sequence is CASSSGGAGNTEAFF. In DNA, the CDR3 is TGTGCCAGCAGCTCTGGAGGGGCCGGGAACACTGAAGCTTTCTTT.

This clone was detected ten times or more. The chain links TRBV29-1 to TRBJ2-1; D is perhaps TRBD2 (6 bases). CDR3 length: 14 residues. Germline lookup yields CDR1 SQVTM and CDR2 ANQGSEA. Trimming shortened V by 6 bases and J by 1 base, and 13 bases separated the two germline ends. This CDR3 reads CSVGGGESYNEQFF. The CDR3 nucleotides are TGCAGCGTGGGTGGCGGGGAATCCTACAATGAGCAGTTCTTC.

The CDR3 region is CASSLEIGANEKLFF. The CDR3 DNA follows: TGTGCCAGCAGCTTAGAAATCGGGGCTAATGAAAAACTGTTTTTT. The chain employs TRBV7-2 and TRBJ1-4, with unresolved D. The V and J ends lost 1 base and 3 bases respectively, with 9 bases between them. The CDR3 loop spans 15 amino acids. CDR1 and CDR2 (germline): SGHTA, FQGNSA.

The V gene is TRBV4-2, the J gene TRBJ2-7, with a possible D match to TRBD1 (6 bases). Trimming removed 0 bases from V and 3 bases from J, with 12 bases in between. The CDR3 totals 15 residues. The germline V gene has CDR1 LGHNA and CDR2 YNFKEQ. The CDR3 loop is CASSQDVGQSYEQYF. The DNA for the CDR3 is TGTGCCAGCAGCCAAGATGTAGGACAGAGCTACGAGCAGTACTTC.

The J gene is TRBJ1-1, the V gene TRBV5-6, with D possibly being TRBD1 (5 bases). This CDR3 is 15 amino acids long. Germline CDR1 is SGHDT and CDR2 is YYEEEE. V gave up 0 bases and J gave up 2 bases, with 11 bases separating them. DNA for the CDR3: TGTGCCAGCAGCTTGGCCGGTGGACAAAACACTGAAGCTTTCTTT. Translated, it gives CASSLAGGQNTEAFF.

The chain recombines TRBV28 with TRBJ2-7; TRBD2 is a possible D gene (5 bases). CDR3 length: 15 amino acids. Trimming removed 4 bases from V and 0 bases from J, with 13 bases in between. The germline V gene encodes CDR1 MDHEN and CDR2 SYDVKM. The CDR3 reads CASSYPDGVSYEQYF. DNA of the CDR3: TGTGCCAGCAGTTACCCCGACGGGGTCTCCTACGAGCAGTACTTC.